The sequence of this TCR beta chain was determined in a study of cytomegalovirus exposure and HLA in healthy donors. Regarding the study as a whole: Among immune exposure information, only CMV serostatus was available.

CDR1 and CDR2 (germline): SNHLY, FYNNEI. CDR3 length: 16 amino acids. V shed 5 bases and J 1 base; nucleotides not matched to a gene: 3. As regards this clone: No antigen is known for it.

Despite likely unrecorded immune exposures, the donors were nominally healthy at the time of sampling. Vbeta (60) and Jbeta (13) primers were used in the PCR. Libraries were prepared by immunoSEQ multiplex PCR; TCRdb keeps only in-frame clonotypes and omits some of them. Seen here are more than 100,000 clones, around three quarters observed once, and the top ten hold 2.7%. This chain links TRBV2 with TRBJ2-3; 13 positions match TRBD2. Sequenced: PBMCs. The TCR was taken from a woman aged 40 to 50 in good health and CMV-seropositive. The CDR3 DNA sequence: TGTGCCAGCAGTAAAGGACTAGCGGGGGGCACAGATACGCAGTATTTT. This translates into CASSKGLAGGTDTQYF.